A selection of T cell receptor beta chains follows, all from one sample in a study of T-cell memory formation after mild COVID-19. TCRdb passed the 5' RACE reads through MiXCR, listing each CDR3 protein once. The table lists around 400,000 distinct CDR3 sequences, 20% to 25% of them singletons, with roughly 8.9% in the top ten. The sequenced material came from PBMCs or a T cell subset sorted from them (not recorded which). All receptors derive from an adult woman who had mild COVID-19 (a few samples of this study predate the infection). Cell type and time point are not known. CDR3s include the opening cysteine and the closing phenylalanine or tryptophan. D genes are given only for firm matches. Size tells how often a clone was seen (once, few, many) or the class of an expanded clone, and some rows leave it out.

>TRBJ2-3|NA|NA|TRBV7-2
CASSIRQASAQYF
TGTGCCAGCAGCATCAGACAGGCGTCGGCGCAGTATTTT
>TRBJ1-1|NA|TRBD1|TRBV5-1
CASSKDRGLVNTEAFF
TGCGCCAGCAGCAAGGACAGGGGTTTAGTGAACACTGAAGCTTTCTTT
>TRBJ2-7|NA|TRBD1|TRBV7-9
CASSPGDRPVGYF
TGTGCCAGCAGCCCGGGGGACAGGCCCGTTGGGTACTTC
>TRBJ1-6|NA|NA|TRBV4-2
CASSQGEGLGPLHF
TGTGCCAGCAGCCAGGGAGAGGGGCTTGGGCCCCTCCACTTT
>TRBJ2-7|NA|NA|TRBV5-1
CASSFRGGSSYEQYF
TGCGCCAGCAGCTTTAGGGGCGGAAGCTCCTACGAGCAGTACTTC
>TRBJ2-3|few|NA|TRBV20-1
CSARALDTQYF
TGCAGTGCTAGAGCCCTAGATACGCAGTATTTT
>TRBJ1-5|NA|NA|TRBV6-1
CASSEVGDQPQHF
TGTGCCAGCAGTGAAGTTGGTGATCAGCCCCAGCATTTT
>TRBJ2-5|few|NA|TRBV5-1
CASSLGSRYQETQYF
TGCGCCAGCAGCTTGGGCAGCCGGTACCAAGAGACCCAGTACTTC
>TRBJ1-1|NA|NA|TRBV5-1
CASSRDPGVPNTEAFF
TGCGCCAGCAGCCGCGACCCGGGGGTGCCGAACACTGAAGCTTTCTTT
>TRBJ2-3|NA|NA|TRBV5-1
CASTPGTMSTDTQYF
TGCGCCAGCACCCCAGGGACGATGAGCACAGATACGCAGTATTTT
>TRBJ2-5|NA|NA|TRBV5-8
CASSLAPGRQETQYF
TGTGCCAGCAGCTTGGCGCCGGGACGGCAAGAGACCCAGTACTTC
>TRBJ2-3|few|NA|TRBV7-3
CASSMRNPDTQYF
TGTGCCAGCAGCATGCGGAACCCAGATACGCAGTATTTT
>TRBJ1-2|NA|NA|TRBV19
CASSIRFQGPRGYTF
TGTGCCAGTAGTATTAGGTTCCAGGGCCCGCGTGGCTACACCTTC
>TRBJ2-7|NA|NA|TRBV13
CASSFQAGNEQYF
TGTGCCAGCAGCTTTCAGGCAGGGAACGAGCAGTACTTC
>TRBJ2-7|NA|NA|TRBV4-3
CASSQDTSLEQYF
TGCGCCAGCAGCCAAGATACTAGCCTCGAGCAGTACTTC
>TRBJ2-5|few|TRBD1|TRBV7-3
CASSLRTGPRETQYF
TGTGCCAGCAGCCTGAGGACAGGACCGAGGGAGACCCAGTACTTC
>TRBJ2-3|NA|NA|TRBV9
CASSVESSPGGDTQYF
TGTGCCAGCAGCGTAGAGTCGAGCCCAGGAGGGGATACGCAGTATTTT
>TRBJ2-7|NA|TRBD1|TRBV5-1
CASTWGQGAYEQYF
TGCGCCAGCACTTGGGGACAGGGTGCCTACGAGCAGTACTTC
>TRBJ2-5|NA|TRBD1|TRBV12-3/TRBV12-4
CASSDRGFGETQYF
TGTGCCAGCAGTGACAGGGGGTTTGGAGAGACCCAGTACTTC
>TRBJ2-2|NA|TRBD2|TRBV7-2
CASSRGVAGGPAGELFF
TGTGCCAGCAGCCGGGGCGTAGCGGGAGGGCCCGCCGGGGAGCTGTTTTTT
>TRBJ2-2|few|NA|TRBV7-9
CASSLAWMGLLTGELFF
TGTGCCAGCAGCTTAGCTTGGATGGGCCTTTTAACCGGGGAGCTGTTTTTT
>TRBJ1-5|few|NA|TRBV12-3/TRBV12-4
CASSYEGLGNQPQHF
TGTGCCAGCAGTTACGAAGGCCTGGGCAATCAGCCCCAGCATTTT
>TRBJ2-7|NA|NA|TRBV7-8
CASSTRQGSYEQYF
TGTGCCAGCAGCACACGTCAGGGATCCTACGAGCAGTACTTC
>TRBJ2-7|NA|TRBD2|TRBV6-2/TRBV6-3
CASSYRGAGAYEQYF
TGTGCCAGCAGTTACAGAGGAGCGGGAGCCTACGAGCAGTACTTC
>TRBJ2-3|few|TRBD2|TRBV12-3/TRBV12-4
CASGQILAGYTDTQYF
TGTGCCAGCGGACAGATACTAGCGGGGTACACAGATACGCAGTATTTT
>TRBJ2-2|NA|NA|TRBV7-9
CASRGGPGGTNTGELFF
TGTGCCAGCAGAGGGGGACCGGGTGGAACGAACACCGGGGAGCTGTTTTTT
>TRBJ1-3|NA|NA|TRBV12-3/TRBV12-4
CASSRTSGVRGNTIYF
TGTGCCAGCAGTCGTACCTCGGGGGTACGGGGAAACACCATATATTTT
>TRBJ2-1|NA|TRBD2|TRBV7-8
CASSQPRGSHNEQFF
TGTGCCAGCAGCCAACCACGCGGGAGCCACAATGAGCAGTTCTTC
>TRBJ2-7|few|TRBD1|TRBV30
CAWKPGQGFYEQYF
TGTGCCTGGAAACCGGGACAGGGGTTCTACGAGCAGTACTTC
>TRBJ1-5|NA|NA|TRBV7-9
CASSLALGQLSNQPQHF
TGTGCCAGCAGCTTAGCGCTAGGACAGCTTAGCAATCAGCCCCAGCATTTT
>TRBJ2-1|many|NA|TRBV5-6
CASSLVGDEQFF
TGTGCCAGCAGCTTGGTAGGGGATGAGCAGTTCTTC
>TRBJ2-3|NA|NA|TRBV12-3/TRBV12-4
CASSFEGAHGQYYSTDTQYF
TGTGCCAGCAGTTTTGAAGGGGCCCATGGGCAGTATTATAGCACAGATACGCAGTATTTT
>TRBJ1-4|few|NA|TRBV25-1
CASSETGTLIEKLFF
TGTGCCAGCAGTGAAACAGGGACCCTGATAGAAAAACTGTTTTTT
>TRBJ2-1|NA|TRBD2|TRBV20-1
CSASPGAGGYNEQFF
TGCAGTGCCTCCCCCGGAGCGGGGGGATACAATGAGCAGTTCTTC
>TRBJ2-5|NA|TRBD2|TRBV5-1
CASSLEASGSGETQYF
TGCGCCAGCAGCTTGGAAGCTAGCGGGAGTGGTGAGACGCAGTACTTC
>TRBJ2-5|few|TRBD2|TRBV27
CASRPAGGETQYF
TGTGCCAGCCGCCCCGCGGGGGGAGAGACCCAGTACTTC
>TRBJ2-7|many|NA|TRBV11-2
CASSLEYRQDEYF
TGTGCCAGCAGCTTGGAGTATCGACAGGACGAGTACTTC
>TRBJ2-7|NA|NA|TRBV27
CASRPLGGYEQYF
TGTGCCAGCAGACCCTTGGGGGGCTACGAGCAGTACTTC
>TRBJ1-5|NA|NA|TRBV15
CATSKAGGYSNQPQHF
TGTGCCACCAGCAAGGCGGGGGGCTATAGCAATCAGCCCCAGCATTTT
>TRBJ2-7|few|NA|TRBV7-2
CASRQAYEQYF
TGTGCCAGCAGACAGGCGTACGAGCAGTACTTC
>TRBJ2-1|few|NA|TRBV7-8
CASSLVPEYYEQFF
TGTGCCAGCAGCTTAGTGCCGGAATACTATGAGCAGTTCTTC
>TRBJ2-7|NA|TRBD1|TRBV6-5
CASSYSGQGAGEQYF
TGTGCCAGCAGTTACTCTGGACAGGGGGCGGGCGAGCAGTACTTC
>TRBJ2-7|NA|NA|TRBV7-9
CASSFPGHPYEQYF
TGTGCCAGCAGCTTTCCGGGACACCCCTACGAGCAGTACTTC
>TRBJ2-3|NA|TRBD1|TRBV7-3
CASSLLGQSTDTQYF
TGTGCCAGCAGCTTACTGGGACAGAGCACAGATACGCAGTATTTT
>TRBJ2-7|few|NA|TRBV4-1
CASSQEATLYEQYF
TGCGCCAGCAGCCAAGAAGCTACCCTCTACGAGCAGTACTTC
>TRBJ2-7|NA|TRBD2|TRBV4-1
CASSQDTSGRPAYEQYF
TGCGCCAGCAGCCAAGATACGAGCGGGAGGCCGGCCTACGAGCAGTACTTC
>TRBJ2-5|NA|TRBD1|TRBV18
CASSRGTGAGETQYF
TGTGCCAGCTCACGCGGGACAGGGGCTGGGGAGACCCAGTACTTC
>TRBJ2-1|few|TRBD1|TRBV5-5
CASSLTPGTAYNEQFF
TGTGCCAGCAGCTTGACACCCGGGACAGCCTACAATGAGCAGTTCTTC
>TRBJ1-2|NA|TRBD1|TRBV5-1
CASSLHPGQGANGYTF
TGCGCCAGCAGCTTGCACCCGGGACAGGGGGCTAATGGCTACACCTTC
>TRBJ2-2|NA|NA|TRBV5-4
CASSYVGISTGELFF
TGTGCCAGCAGCTACGTGGGTATCAGCACCGGGGAGCTGTTTTTT
>TRBJ2-3|many|TRBD2|TRBV5-5
CASTPSGGGADTQYF
TGTGCCAGCACGCCGAGCGGGGGGGGCGCAGATACGCAGTATTTT